This T cell receptor beta chain is drawn from a study of blood T cell repertoires in COVID-19 (dated by TCRdb to the early 2020s). Regarding the complete study: The collaborator samples originated in the United States, Italy and Spain and spanned the acute and convalescent phases of COVID-19. The prospective study material was composed of cDNA or gDNA derived from T cells, B-cell-depleted T cells, or PBMCs. HLA class I and class II types, where available, came from metadata supplied by the sample provider rather than from assay-based typing. Subjects who had been exposed to COVID-19, were actively infected with it, or had recovered from it provided the deeply sampled blood TCRbeta repertoires that made up the dataset. Samples came from the ongoing ImmuneRACE study (first 160 participants) plus 1,254 subjects from 6 global collaborators. The repertoires were released in a freely available public database intended as a resource for research on the immune response to SARS-CoV-2. The sample metadata nearly always contained a de-identified subject ID, COVID-19 status, age in years and sex.

Participants in the prospective study were aged roughly 18 to 100 years, lived in 20 to 30 United States geographic areas, and enrolled through a virtual design. In the prospective study, cohorts were assigned on the basis of participant-reported clinical history obtained from a screening survey and a study questionnaire. Each participant in the prospective study had whole blood, serum and a nasopharyngeal or oropharyngeal swab collected by mobile phlebotomists. Additional blood draws and questionnaires over an approximately two-month period could optionally be provided by prospective study participants. Before DNA extraction, prospective study blood samples were shipped either frozen or at room temperature. On this clone: Its antigen is currently not known. No qualities accompany the bases; no much larger clone lies one base away.

The immunoSEQ Assay, a bias-controlled multiplex PCR, was used to amplify TCRbeta CDR3 regions from genomic DNA. Processing in the source paper ran as follows. The number of nucleated cells in each sample was estimated from the amplification of reference gene primers within the assay. To quantify the absolute abundance of each unique TCRbeta CDR3 rearrangement, sequence reads were collapsed and filtered. Productive Simpson clonality was computed per sample as the square root of Simpson's diversity index over productive rearrangements. Drawn from immuneACCESS, this table holds only the in-frame rearrangements with V and J called that TCRdb kept. Clones are partly lost; checked studies trace under half to an unresolved V gene and leave the rest unexplained. The V and J calls and the clone size are those of that table, but D and trimming were determined from the DNA. The sample records approximately 180,000 clones, approximately 92% of which are singletons. The ten top clones hold 2% to 2.5% of the sample.

There are 14 amino acids in the CDR3, from cysteine to phenylalanine inclusive. CDR3 DNA is the only sequence kept; it has 42 bases, read in frame from the first base. Ends trimmed: V by 3 bases, J by 4 bases; bases unmatched to a gene: 3. As encoded in the germline V gene (reference sequence), CDR1 is SGHNT while CDR2 is YYREEE. What the authors observed across the whole study: The quantity of clinical and demographic metadata differed by source and by participant and was supplied without curation.

The receptor was isolated from a woman in her thirties or forties with acute COVID-19. This chain is built from TRBV5-4 and TRBJ2-2; TRBD1 aligns with 7 central bases. Sequencing was carried out using PBMCs or T cells enriched from blood (not recorded which). The base sequence is TGTGCCAGCAGCTCGGGACAGACCACCGGGGAGCTGTTTTTT. Its amino acids are CASSSGQTTGELFF.